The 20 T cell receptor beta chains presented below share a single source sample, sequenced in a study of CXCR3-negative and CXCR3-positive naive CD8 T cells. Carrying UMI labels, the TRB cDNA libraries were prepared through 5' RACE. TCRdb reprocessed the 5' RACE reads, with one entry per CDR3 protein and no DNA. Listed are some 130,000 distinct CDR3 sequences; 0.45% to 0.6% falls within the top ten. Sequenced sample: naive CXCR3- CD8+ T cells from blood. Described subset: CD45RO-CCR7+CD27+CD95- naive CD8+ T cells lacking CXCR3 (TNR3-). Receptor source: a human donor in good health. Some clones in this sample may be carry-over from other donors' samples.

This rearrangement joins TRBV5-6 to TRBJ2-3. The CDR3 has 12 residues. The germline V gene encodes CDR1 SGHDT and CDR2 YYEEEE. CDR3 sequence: CASSLAGNTQYF.

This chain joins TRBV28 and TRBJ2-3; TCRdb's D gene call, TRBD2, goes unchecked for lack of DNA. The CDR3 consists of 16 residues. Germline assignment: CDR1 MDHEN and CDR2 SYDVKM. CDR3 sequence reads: CASSLLTSGISDTQYF.

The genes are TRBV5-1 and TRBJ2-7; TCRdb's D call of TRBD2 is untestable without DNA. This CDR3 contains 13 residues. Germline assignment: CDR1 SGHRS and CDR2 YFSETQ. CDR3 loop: CASSAGGCYEQYF.

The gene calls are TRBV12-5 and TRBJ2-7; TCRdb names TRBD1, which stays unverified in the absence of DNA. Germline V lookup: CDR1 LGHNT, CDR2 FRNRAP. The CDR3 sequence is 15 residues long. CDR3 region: CASGGPDRGWYEQYF. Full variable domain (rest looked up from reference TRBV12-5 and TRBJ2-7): DARVTQTPRHKVTEMGQEVTMRCQPILGHNTVFWYRQTMMQGLELLAYFRNRAPLDDSGMPKDRFSAEMPDATLATLKIQPSEPRDSAVYFCASGGPDRGWYEQYFGPGTRLTVT.

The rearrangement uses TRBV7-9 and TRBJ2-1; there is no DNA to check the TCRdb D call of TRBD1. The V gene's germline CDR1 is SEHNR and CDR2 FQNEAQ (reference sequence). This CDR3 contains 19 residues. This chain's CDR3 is CASSLKTVIPGGSYNEQFF.

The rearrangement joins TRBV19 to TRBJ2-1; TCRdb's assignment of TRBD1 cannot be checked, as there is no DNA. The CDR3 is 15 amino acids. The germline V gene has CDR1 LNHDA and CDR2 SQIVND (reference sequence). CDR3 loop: CASSFSGQGYNEQFF. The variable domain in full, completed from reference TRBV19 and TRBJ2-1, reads DGGITQSPKYLFRKEGQNVTLSCEQNLNHDAMYWYRQDPGQGLRLIYYSQIVNDFQKGDIAEGYSVSREKKESFPLTVTSAQKNPTAFYLCASSFSGQGYNEQFFGPGTRLTVL.

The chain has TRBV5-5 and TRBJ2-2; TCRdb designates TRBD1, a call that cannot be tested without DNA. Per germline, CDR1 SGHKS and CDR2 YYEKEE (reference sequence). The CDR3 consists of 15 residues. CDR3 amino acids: CASSLALGRTGELFF.

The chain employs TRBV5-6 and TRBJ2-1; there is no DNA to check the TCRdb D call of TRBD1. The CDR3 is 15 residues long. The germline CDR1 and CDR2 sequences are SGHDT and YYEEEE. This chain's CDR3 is CASSSGTTTYNEQFF.

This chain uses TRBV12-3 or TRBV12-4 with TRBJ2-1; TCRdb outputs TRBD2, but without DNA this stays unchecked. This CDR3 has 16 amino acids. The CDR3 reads CASSARLAGGYNEQFF.

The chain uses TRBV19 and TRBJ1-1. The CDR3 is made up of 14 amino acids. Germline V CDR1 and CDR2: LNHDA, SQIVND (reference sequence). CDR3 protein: CASRTGFRNTEAFF. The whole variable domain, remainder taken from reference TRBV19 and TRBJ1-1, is DGGITQSPKYLFRKEGQNVTLSCEQNLNHDAMYWYRQDPGQGLRLIYYSQIVNDFQKGDIAEGYSVSREKKESFPLTVTSAQKNPTAFYLCASRTGFRNTEAFFGQGTRLTVV.

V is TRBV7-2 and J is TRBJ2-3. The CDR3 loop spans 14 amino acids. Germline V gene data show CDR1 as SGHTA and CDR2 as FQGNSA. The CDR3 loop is CASSSLLRTDTQYF.

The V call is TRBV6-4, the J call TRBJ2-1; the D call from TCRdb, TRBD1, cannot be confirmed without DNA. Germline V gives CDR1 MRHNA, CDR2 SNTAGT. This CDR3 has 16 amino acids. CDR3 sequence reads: CASSDPRGAPWDEQFF.

The CDR3: CASMVIPSGRKGSYNEQFF. V is TRBV28 and J is TRBJ2-1; TCRdb selects TRBD2, and the lack of DNA leaves this call unchecked. This CDR3 has 19 residues. CDR1 and CDR2 (germline): MDHEN, SYDVKM.

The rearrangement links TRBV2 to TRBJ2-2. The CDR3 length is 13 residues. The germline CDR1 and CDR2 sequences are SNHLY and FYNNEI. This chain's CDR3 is CAAARTDTGELFF.

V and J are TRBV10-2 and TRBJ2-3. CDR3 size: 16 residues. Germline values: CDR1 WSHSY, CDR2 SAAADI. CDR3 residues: CASSESAVPSTDTQYF.

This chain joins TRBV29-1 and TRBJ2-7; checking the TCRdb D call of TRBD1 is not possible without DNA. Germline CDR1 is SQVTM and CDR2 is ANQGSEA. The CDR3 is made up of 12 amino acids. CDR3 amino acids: CSVGTGVYEQYF.

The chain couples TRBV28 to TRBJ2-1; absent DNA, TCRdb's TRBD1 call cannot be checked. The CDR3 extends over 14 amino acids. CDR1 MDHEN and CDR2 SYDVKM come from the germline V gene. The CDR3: CASSSKTGGNEQFF.

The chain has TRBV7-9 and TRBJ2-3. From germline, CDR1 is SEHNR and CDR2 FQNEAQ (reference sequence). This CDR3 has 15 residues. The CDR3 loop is CASSLRRIGTDTQYF.

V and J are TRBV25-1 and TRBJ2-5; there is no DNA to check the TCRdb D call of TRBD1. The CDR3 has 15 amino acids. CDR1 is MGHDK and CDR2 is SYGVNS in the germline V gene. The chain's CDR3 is CASSESGRGLETQYF.

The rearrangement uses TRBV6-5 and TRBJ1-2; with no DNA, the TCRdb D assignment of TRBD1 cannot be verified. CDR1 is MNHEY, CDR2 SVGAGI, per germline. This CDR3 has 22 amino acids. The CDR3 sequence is CASSYRVTGDLGISPPNYGYTF.